This TCR beta chain was retrieved from a study of blood T cells in healthy people across ages (dated by TCRdb to the mid-2010s). As for the study more broadly: In model experiments, template switching captured roughly one uniquely barcoded TCR beta cDNA molecule for every two T cells. Two additional independent replicas of 1 million unique cDNA reads from the same blood draw were analyzed for two donors (one aged 18 to 30 and one aged 80 or older). To avoid experimental bias, donors of different ages were randomly spread across the sequencing lanes. Donors were grouped into four age groups: young (average roughly 17 years), middle-aged (around 39), aged (around 62) and long-lived (82). Age-related changes in TCR beta repertoire diversity were measured in the study by deep sequencing normalized with unique cDNA molecular identifiers.

This clonotype was seen a handful of times. There is no known antigen for this receptor. The input lacks base qualities; no much larger clone sits a single base away. Overall study results and their limits: Estimates of total diversity based on one million sequenced T cells were considered lower bounds and underestimates. Observed TCR beta diversity correlated strongly with the percentage of naive T cells measured by flow cytometry. Compared with the aged group, the long-lived group had more naive CD4+ T cells, fewer expanded clones and increased TCR diversity, a pattern suggesting age selection. As age increased, observed TCR beta diversity per million T cells dropped in a roughly linear way, and a significant reduction was already evident by age 40. Since profiling was done on bulk unsorted PBMCs, naive and antigen-experienced compartments could not be conclusively compared. Because the CMV infection status of the donors was unknown, age-related changes in expanded clonotypes may potentially have been confounded.

The CDR3 measures 19 amino acids from cysteine to phenylalanine. CDR3 DNA is the only sequence kept; it has 57 bases, read in frame from the first base. V has 1 base trimmed and J has 0 bases trimmed; junction bases matching no gene number 8. For CDR1 and CDR2, the germline V gene (reference sequence) lists SEHNR and FQNEAQ. Systemically healthy Caucasian individuals from Russia, some 38 in total and aged about 6 to 90 years, were included as donors. Each donor gave 8 to 10 milliliters of peripheral blood, drawn into EDTA-treated Vacutainer tubes. Ficoll-Paque density-gradient centrifugation was used to isolate PBMCs, with at least 6.5 million per sample. Total RNA, at least 5.5 micrograms per sample, was extracted from PBMCs with Trizol reagent. For every donor, flow cytometry on a PBMC aliquot measured the percentage of naive CD45RAhigh/CD27high T cells. The library was produced with 5' RACE. TCRdb shows the sequencer as Illumina HiSeq 2500. The second PCR ran for about 6 to 11 cycles and used a J-beta primer mix along with a sample-barcoded 5' primer. A template-switch 5' adaptor carrying 12 random nucleotides introduced a unique molecular identifier onto each TCR beta cDNA molecule. At least 2.5 million CDR3-containing paired-end reads were obtained from each sample. First-strand cDNA synthesis was performed from all RNA using the Mint cDNA synthesis kit, with priming by a TRBC-specific oligonucleotide. All cDNA was treated with uracil-DNA glycosylase and then went through a first 18-cycle PCR with the universal primers M1SS and BC2_uni_R. The paper's processing steps were these. For normalization, 1 million high-quality reads, each with a distinct molecular identifier, were randomly selected from each sample. Instead of being binned into consensus sequences, reads that shared molecular identifiers were thrown out. MiTCR, run with a Q25 quality threshold and the strictest error-elimination algorithm, handled CDR3 identification, clonotype clustering and error correction. A nonparametric unseen species model with Euler transformation was used to estimate a lower bound on total TCR beta diversity. Starting from the raw public reads, TCRdb applied fastp trimming at Q25, assembled clones with MiXCR and retained in-frame beta chains. Each CDR3 protein gets just one entry, which takes the most common genes and DNA from the rows behind it. The authors' filters were not applied to this entry. The sample profile shows over 1,300,000 distinct CDR3 sequences; around 59% of them were found once. The ten largest clonotypes hold about 6.7% of the sample.

The rearranged segments are TRBV7-9 and TRBJ2-7, with 14 central nucleotides matching TRBD2. The source is a man younger than 35 in good health. Sequenced material: blood. The CDR3 region reads CASSLGGTSGGPISYEQYF. In nucleotide form, the sequence is TGTGCCAGCAGCTTAGGAGGGACTAGCGGGGGCCCCATCTCCTACGAGCAGTACTTC.